This is a list of T cell receptor beta chains from one sample in a study of T cell responses to AZD1222 COVID-19 vaccine. The protocol was immunoSEQ multiplex PCR, while the TCRdb copy is restricted to in-frame clones and leaves out a portion. Its clone listing holds 150,000 or so clones. The source material was peripheral blood. The receptor source for this set is an adult in good health. The CDR3 runs from the conserved cysteine through the conserved F or W. Each record gives: CDR3 length, J gene, D gene, V gene, CDR3 protein, CDR3 DNA. D genes are given only for firm matches.

15	TRBJ2-7	TRBD1	TRBV2	CASSRNPGQSYEQYF	TGTGCCAGCAGCCGAAACCCGGGACAGTCCTACGAGCAGTACTTC
14	TRBJ1-2	-	TRBV11-3	CASSLGRVNYGYTF	TGTGCCAGCAGCTTGGGGCGCGTTAACTATGGCTACACCTTC
17	TRBJ1-1	-	TRBV11-3	CASSHYRAVALGTEAFF	TGTGCCAGCAGCCACTATAGGGCGGTCGCGCTGGGCACTGAAGCTTTCTTT
13	TRBJ1-1	-	TRBV5-6	CASSRKLNTEAFF	TGTGCCAGCAGCCGCAAGCTGAACACTGAAGCTTTCTTT
15	TRBJ1-3	TRBD1	TRBV10-3	CATSGQDYSGNTIYF	TGTGCCACCTCGGGACAGGACTACTCTGGAAACACCATATATTTT
12	TRBJ1-2	-	TRBV7-9	CASSLDGYGYTF	TGTGCCAGCAGCCTGGACGGCTATGGCTACACCTTC
12	TRBJ1-1	-	TRBV6-5	CASKLGATEAFF	TGTGCCAGCAAGCTCGGGGCGACTGAAGCTTTCTTT
14	TRBJ1-1	-	TRBV27	CASSFRSLNTEAFF	TGTGCCAGCAGTTTCAGGAGTCTGAACACTGAAGCTTTCTTT
15	TRBJ1-4	TRBD1	TRBV6-5	CASSRRDRGGEKLFF	TGTGCCAGCAGCCGACGGGACAGGGGAGGTGAAAAACTGTTTTTT
16	TRBJ2-3	-	TRBV3-1/TRBV3-2	CASSQLRAGIRDTQYF	TGTGCCAGCAGCCAATTAAGGGCAGGGATCAGAGATACGCAGTATTTT
11	TRBJ1-2	-	TRBV19	CASGPNYGYTF	TGTGCCAGCGGGCCTAACTATGGCTACACCTTC
13	TRBJ1-5	-	TRBV12-3/TRBV12-4	CASKQGSNQPQHF	TGTGCCAGCAAACAGGGTAGCAATCAGCCCCAGCATTTT
15	TRBJ2-1	-	TRBV21-1	CASSNVLAGAYEQFF	TGTGCCAGCAGCAACGTACTAGCGGGGGCGTACGAGCAGTTCTTC
11	TRBJ2-7	TRBD2	TRBV20-1	CSARTGGQQYF	TGCAGTGCCCGTACGGGGGGTCAGCAGTACTTC
16	TRBJ1-3	-	TRBV7-9	CASSVTGSISGNTIYF	TGTGCCAGCAGTGTTACCGGGTCCATCTCTGGAAACACCATATATTTT
17	TRBJ1-6	-	TRBV6-1	CASSVLANLFYNSPLHF	TGTGCCAGCAGTGTGTTGGCGAACCTTTTCTATAATTCACCCCTCCACTTT
12	TRBJ2-7	TRBD1	TRBV5-1	CASSQDRAEQYF	TGCGCCAGCAGCCAAGACAGGGCCGAGCAGTACTTC
16	TRBJ2-3	TRBD2	TRBV7-2	CASSLEAGGATDTQYF	TGTGCCAGCAGCTTAGAAGCGGGGGGCGCCACAGATACGCAGTATTTT
16	TRBJ1-2	-	TRBV4-1	CASSQDRTGLYYGYTF	TGCGCCAGCAGCCAAGATAGGACGGGGCTATACTATGGCTACACCTTC
14	TRBJ2-2	TRBD1	TRBV2	CASRGQGNTGELFF	TGTGCCAGCAGGGGACAGGGAAACACCGGGGAGCTGTTTTTT
11	TRBJ2-2	-	TRBV19	CASSILGELFF	TGTGCCAGTAGTATACTCGGGGAGCTGTTTTTT
15	TRBJ2-5	-	TRBV28	CASSFGRGFQETQYF	TGTGCCAGCAGTTTCGGCAGGGGATTTCAAGAGACCCAGTACTTC
13	TRBJ1-6	-	TRBV7-2	CASSSSANSPLHF	TGTGCCAGCAGCTCCAGCGCGAATTCACCCCTCCACTTT
18	TRBJ1-2	-	TRBV7-9	CASSLEGLAGGASKGYTF	TGTGCCAGCAGCTTAGAGGGGCTGGCGGGGGGCGCTTCTAAAGGCTACACCTTC
15	TRBJ1-4	TRBD1	TRBV15	CATSPRQGGNEKLFF	TGTGCCACGAGCCCAAGACAGGGGGGTAATGAAAAACTGTTTTTT
13	TRBJ1-4	-	TRBV30	CAWSPPLQGGLFF	TGTGCCTGGAGTCCTCCTCTCCAGGGTGGGCTGTTTTTT
16	TRBJ1-4	TRBD1	TRBV11-2	CASSSRTGRENEKLFF	TGTGCCAGCAGCTCCAGGACAGGGCGTGAAAATGAAAAACTGTTTTTT
14	TRBJ2-7	TRBD2	TRBV6-5	CASRGGQPNNEQYF	TGTGCCAGCCGGGGGGGGCAGCCCAACAACGAGCAGTACTTC
13	TRBJ1-1	TRBD1	TRBV2	CASSYAGQIEAFF	TGTGCCAGCAGCTATGCGGGACAGATTGAAGCTTTCTTT
14	TRBJ1-2	TRBD1	TRBV14	CASSQEDRLYGYTF	TGTGCCAGCAGCCAAGAGGACAGGCTCTATGGCTACACCTTC
15	TRBJ1-1	TRBD1	TRBV6-5	CASRLGTGRDTEAFF	TGTGCCAGCAGGCTCGGGACAGGGAGAGACACTGAAGCTTTCTTT
15	TRBJ1-1	-	TRBV11-2	CASSFGYRRGTEAFF	TGTGCCAGCAGCTTTGGCTACCGCCGCGGCACTGAAGCTTTCTTT
13	TRBJ1-5	-	TRBV15	CATSRDAPRPQHF	TGTGCCACCAGCAGAGATGCCCCTCGGCCCCAGCATTTT
16	TRBJ2-1	TRBD1	TRBV5-1	CASSLITGGSYNEQFF	TGCGCCAGCAGCCTTATAACAGGGGGATCATACAATGAGCAGTTCTTC
16	TRBJ1-5	TRBD1	TRBV28	CASSLRGLPSNQPQHF	TGTGCCAGCAGTTTAAGGGGGCTACCAAGCAATCAGCCCCAGCATTTT
11	TRBJ1-1	-	TRBV20-1	CSVQVNTEAFF	TGCAGTGTACAGGTGAACACTGAAGCTTTCTTT
14	TRBJ1-2	TRBD1	TRBV2	CASSAGQGTGGYTF	TGTGCCAGCAGCGCGGGACAGGGGACGGGCGGCTACACCTTC
16	TRBJ1-3	-	TRBV3-1/TRBV3-2	CASSHSGRVSGNTIYF	TGTGCCAGCAGCCACTCCGGACGGGTCTCTGGAAACACCATATATTTT
15	TRBJ2-5	-	TRBV5-1	CASSLDGRVGETQYF	TGCGCCAGCAGCTTGGACGGGCGCGTGGGAGAGACCCAGTACTTC
15	TRBJ1-4	-	TRBV7-6	CASSSRAGANEKLFF	TGTGCCAGCAGCTCCCGGGCAGGGGCTAATGAAAAACTGTTTTTT
15	TRBJ2-5	TRBD2	TRBV7-2	CASSLRAGGPETQYF	TGTGCCAGCAGCTTAAGAGCGGGGGGACCGGAGACCCAGTACTTC
17	TRBJ1-3	-	TRBV4-3	CASSQGLKGSSGNTIYF	TGCGCCAGCAGCCAAGGTCTTAAGGGGAGCTCTGGAAACACCATATATTTT
16	TRBJ2-5	TRBD1	TRBV28	CASTEGARGRGGTQYF	TGTGCCAGCACCGAGGGGGCCAGGGGCCGTGGGGGGACCCAGTACTTC
14	TRBJ1-5	-	TRBV4-3	CASSQDLGGKSQHF	TGCGCCAGCAGCCAAGATCTTGGGGGAAAGTCCCAGCATTTT
11	TRBJ1-1	-	TRBV10-3	CAISESMIAFF	TGTGCCATCAGTGAGTCGATGATAGCTTTCTTT
13	TRBJ2-7	-	TRBV4-2	CASSGRGAREQYF	TGTGCCAGCAGCGGGCGGGGCGCTCGAGAGCAGTACTTC
17	TRBJ1-4	-	TRBV5-6	CASSRRRGPSTNEKLFF	TGTGCCAGCAGCAGGCGGCGGGGCCCGTCAACTAATGAAAAACTGTTTTTT